This T cell receptor delta chain was found in a study of gamma-delta chains in newborns, infants, children (dated by TCRdb to about 2019). Broadly, across the study: According to the study title, microbial exposure causes polyclonal expansion of innate gammadelta T cells right after birth. The study examined the way microbial exposure affected innate gammadelta T cell populations in human newborns right after birth.

This clone turned up a few times. Its antigen remains unidentified. A far larger clone is only one base removed, so a read error is likely. Distinct nucleotide sequences in the sample also encode this CDR3. According to the germline V gene, CDR1 reads GEAIGNYY and CDR2 reads EKD. Germline trimming amounts to 0 bases on V and 2 bases on J, with 3 as the count of junction bases outside the gene matches. There are 18 amino acids in the CDR3, from cysteine to phenylalanine inclusive. Only CDR3 DNA is held: 54 bases, read in frame from base 1. Sequenced on an Illumina MiSeq. TCRdb reprocessed the public reads with the caller CATT; rows with the same DNA were merged afterwards. Present in this sample are some 10,000 delta-chain clones, approximately 9.1% of which were seen just once. About 9.3% of the sample lies in the top ten.

Sequencing was performed on blood. The chain is made from TRDV2 and TRDJ3, with 10 central nucleotides matching TRDD3. The sequence came from a child who was a newborn, infant or young child, either healthy, febrile or measles-vaccinated (not recorded which). DNA sequence: TGTGCCTGTGACACCGTGCTGGGGGATACCTGGGACACCCGACAGATGTTTTTC. Its protein product is CACDTVLGDTWDTRQMFF.